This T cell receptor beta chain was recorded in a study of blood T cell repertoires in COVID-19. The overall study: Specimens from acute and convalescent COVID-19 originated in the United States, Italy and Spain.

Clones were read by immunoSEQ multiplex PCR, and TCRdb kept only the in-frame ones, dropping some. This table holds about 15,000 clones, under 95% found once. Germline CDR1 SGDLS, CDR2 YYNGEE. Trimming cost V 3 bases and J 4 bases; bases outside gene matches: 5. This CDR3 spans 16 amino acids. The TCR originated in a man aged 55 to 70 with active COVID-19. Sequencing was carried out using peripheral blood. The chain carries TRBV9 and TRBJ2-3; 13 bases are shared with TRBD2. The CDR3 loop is CASSARLAGGSDTQYF. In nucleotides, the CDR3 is TGTGCCAGCAGCGCGAGACTAGCGGGGGGCTCAGATACGCAGTATTTT.